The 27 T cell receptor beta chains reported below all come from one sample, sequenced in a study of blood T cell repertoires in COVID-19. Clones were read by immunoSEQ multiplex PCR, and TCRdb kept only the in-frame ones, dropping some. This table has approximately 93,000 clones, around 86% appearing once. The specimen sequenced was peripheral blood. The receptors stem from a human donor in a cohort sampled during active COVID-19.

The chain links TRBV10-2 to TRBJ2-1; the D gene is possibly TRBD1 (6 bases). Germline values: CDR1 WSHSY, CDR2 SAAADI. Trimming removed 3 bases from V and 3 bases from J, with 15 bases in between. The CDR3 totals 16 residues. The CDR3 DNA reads TGCGCCAGCAGTGACAATCAGGGGATCCGCTACAATGAGCAGTTCTTC. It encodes CASSDNQGIRYNEQFF.

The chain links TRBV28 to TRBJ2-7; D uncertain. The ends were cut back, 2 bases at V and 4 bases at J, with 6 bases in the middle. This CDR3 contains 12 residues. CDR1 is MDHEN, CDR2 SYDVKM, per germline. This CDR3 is CASSLPAYEQYF. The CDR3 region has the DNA TGTGCCAGCAGTTTACCAGCGTACGAGCAGTACTTC.

The CDR3 DNA reads as TGTGCCAGCAGTTGGGAGTTGAGTACGCAGTATTTT. Translated: CASSWELSTQYF. This chain connects TRBV6-2 or TRBV6-3 to TRBJ2-3, with a weak D call TRBD2 (5 bases). In germline, CDR1 is MNHEY, CDR2 SVGEGT. The CDR3 is 12 amino acids. The V gene lost 4 bases and the J gene lost 8 bases, with 10 bases spanning the gap.

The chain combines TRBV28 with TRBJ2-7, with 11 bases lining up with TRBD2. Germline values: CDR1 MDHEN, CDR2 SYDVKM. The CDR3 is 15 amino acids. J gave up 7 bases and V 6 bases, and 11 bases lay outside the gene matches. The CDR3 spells CASRNSGRAVEEQYF. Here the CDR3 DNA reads TGTGCCAGCAGGAATAGCGGGAGGGCCGTAGAAGAGCAGTACTTC. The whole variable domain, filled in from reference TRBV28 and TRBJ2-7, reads DVKVTQSSRYLVKRTGEKVFLECVQDMDHENMFWYRQDPGLGLRLIYFSYDVKMKEKGDIPEGYSVSREKKERFSLILESASTNQTSMYLCASRNSGRAVEEQYFGPGTRLTVT.

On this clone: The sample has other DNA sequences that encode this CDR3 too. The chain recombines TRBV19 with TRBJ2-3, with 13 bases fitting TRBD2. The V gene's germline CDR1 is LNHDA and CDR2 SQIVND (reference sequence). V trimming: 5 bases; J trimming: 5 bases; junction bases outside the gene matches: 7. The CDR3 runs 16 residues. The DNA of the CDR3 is TGTGCCAGTAGTCTCGGACTAGCGGGAGAGTTAGATACGCAGTATTTT. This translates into CASSLGLAGELDTQYF.

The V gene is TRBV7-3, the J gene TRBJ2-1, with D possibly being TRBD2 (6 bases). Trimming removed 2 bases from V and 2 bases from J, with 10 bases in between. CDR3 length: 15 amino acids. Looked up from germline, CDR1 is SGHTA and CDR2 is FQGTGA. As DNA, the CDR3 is TGTGCCAGCAGCTTAGACGGGAGAACCTACAATGAGCAGTTCTTC. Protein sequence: CASSLDGRTYNEQFF.

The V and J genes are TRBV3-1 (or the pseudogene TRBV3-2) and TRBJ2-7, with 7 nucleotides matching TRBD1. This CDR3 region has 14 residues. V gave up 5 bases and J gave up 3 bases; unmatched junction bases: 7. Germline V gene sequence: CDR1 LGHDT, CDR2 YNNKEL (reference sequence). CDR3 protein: CASSSPGQSYEQYF. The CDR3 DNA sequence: TGTGCCAGCAGCTCACCGGGACAGAGCTACGAGCAGTACTTC.

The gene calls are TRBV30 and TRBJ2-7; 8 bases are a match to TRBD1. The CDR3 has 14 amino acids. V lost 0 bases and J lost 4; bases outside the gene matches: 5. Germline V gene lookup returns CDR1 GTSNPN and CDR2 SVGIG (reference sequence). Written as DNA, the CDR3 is TGTGCCTGGAGTGTAGGACAGGGTCGATACGAGCAGTACTTC. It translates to CAWSVGQGRYEQYF. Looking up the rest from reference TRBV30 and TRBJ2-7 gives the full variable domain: SQTIHQWPATLVQPVGSPLSLECTVEGTSNPNLYWYRQAAGRGLQLLFYSVGIGQISSEVPQNLSASRPQDRQFILSSKKLLLSDSGFYLCAWSVGQGRYEQYFGPGTRLTVT.

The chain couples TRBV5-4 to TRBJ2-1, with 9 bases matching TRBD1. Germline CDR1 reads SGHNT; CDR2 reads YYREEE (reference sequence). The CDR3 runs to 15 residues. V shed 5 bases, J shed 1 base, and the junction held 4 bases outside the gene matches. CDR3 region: CASRSDRGSYNEQFF. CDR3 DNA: TGTGCCAGCAGGTCGGACAGGGGATCCTACAATGAGCAGTTCTTC.

The chain's CDR3 is CASSGPASGRIAEQYF. In DNA, the CDR3 is TGCGCCAGCAGTGGGCCAGCTAGCGGGAGAATTGCCGAGCAGTACTTC. V gene TRBV10-1 combines with J gene TRBJ2-7; 10 bases agree with TRBD2. The V and J ends lost 4 bases and 6 bases, in that order; junction bases with no gene match: 12. This CDR3 is built from 16 residues. The germline V gene has CDR1 WNHNN and CDR2 SYGVQD (reference sequence).

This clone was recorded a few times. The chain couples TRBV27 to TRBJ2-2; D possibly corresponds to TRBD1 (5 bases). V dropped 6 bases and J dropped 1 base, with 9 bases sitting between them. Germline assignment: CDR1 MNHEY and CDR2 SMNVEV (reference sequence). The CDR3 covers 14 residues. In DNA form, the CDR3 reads TGTGCCAGCAGCTCGACAGTGAACACCGGGGAGCTGTTTTTT. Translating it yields CASSSTVNTGELFF.

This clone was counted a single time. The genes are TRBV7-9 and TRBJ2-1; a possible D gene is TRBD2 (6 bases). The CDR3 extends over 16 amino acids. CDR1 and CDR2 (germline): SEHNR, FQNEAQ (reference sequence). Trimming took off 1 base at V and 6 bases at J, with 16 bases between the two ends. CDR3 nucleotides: TGTGCCAGCAGCTTAGGTGCGGGAAGGGGCATCAATGAGCAGTTCTTC. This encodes CASSLGAGRGINEQFF.

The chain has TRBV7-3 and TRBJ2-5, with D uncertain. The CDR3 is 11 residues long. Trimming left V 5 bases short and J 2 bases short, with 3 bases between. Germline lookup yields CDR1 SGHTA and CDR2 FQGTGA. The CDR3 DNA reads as TGTGCCAGCAGCCCTCAAGAGACCCAGTACTTC. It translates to CASSPQETQYF.

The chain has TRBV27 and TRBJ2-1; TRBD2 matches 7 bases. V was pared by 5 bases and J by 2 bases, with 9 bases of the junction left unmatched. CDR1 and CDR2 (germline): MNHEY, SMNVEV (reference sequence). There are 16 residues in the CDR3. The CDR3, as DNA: TGTGCCAGCAGTCCCCAGCCAGCGGGGCCCTACAATGAGCAGTTCTTC. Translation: CASSPQPAGPYNEQFF.

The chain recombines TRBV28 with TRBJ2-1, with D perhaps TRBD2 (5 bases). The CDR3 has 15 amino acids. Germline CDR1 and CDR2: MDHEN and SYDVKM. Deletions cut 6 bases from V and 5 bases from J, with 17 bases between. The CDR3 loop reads CASSYSLVRDNEQFF. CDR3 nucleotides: TGTGCCAGCAGCTACTCACTAGTGCGAGACAATGAGCAGTTCTTC.

CDR3 region: CASTPGQGAWDYGYTF. CDR3 nucleotide sequence: TGTGCCAGCACCCCCGGCCAGGGGGCTTGGGACTATGGCTACACCTTC. The chain recombines TRBV28 with TRBJ1-2; TRBD1 agrees at 8 bases. The CDR3 extends over 16 amino acids. From germline, CDR1 is MDHEN and CDR2 SYDVKM. V was pared by 7 bases and J by 3 bases, with 13 bases of the junction left unmatched.

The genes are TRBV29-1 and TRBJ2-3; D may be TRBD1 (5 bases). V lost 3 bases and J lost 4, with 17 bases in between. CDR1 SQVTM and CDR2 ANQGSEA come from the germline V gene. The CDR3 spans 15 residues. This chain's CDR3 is CSVDAVPGNADTQYF. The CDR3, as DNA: TGCAGCGTTGATGCGGTTCCAGGGAACGCAGATACGCAGTATTTT.

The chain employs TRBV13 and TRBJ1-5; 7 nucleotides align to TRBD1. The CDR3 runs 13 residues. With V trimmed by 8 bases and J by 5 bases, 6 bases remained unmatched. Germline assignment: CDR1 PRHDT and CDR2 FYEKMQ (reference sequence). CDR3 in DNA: TGTGCCAGCTCAACAGGGGCGGATCAGCCCCAGCATTTT. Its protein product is CASSTGADQPQHF.

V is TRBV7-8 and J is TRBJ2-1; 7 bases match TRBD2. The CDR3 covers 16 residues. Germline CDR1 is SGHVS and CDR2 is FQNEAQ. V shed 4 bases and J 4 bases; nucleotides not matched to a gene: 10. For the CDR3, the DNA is TGTGCCAGCAGCTCCATCCCGGGACTACCTTACAATGAGCAGTTCTTC. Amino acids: CASSSIPGLPYNEQFF.

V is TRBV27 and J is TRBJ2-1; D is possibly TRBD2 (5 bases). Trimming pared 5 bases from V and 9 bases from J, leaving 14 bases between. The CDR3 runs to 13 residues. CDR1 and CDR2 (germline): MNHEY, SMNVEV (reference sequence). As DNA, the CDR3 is TGTGCCAGCAGTCCCACTTTTGAGGGTGAGCAGTTCTTC. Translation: CASSPTFEGEQFF.

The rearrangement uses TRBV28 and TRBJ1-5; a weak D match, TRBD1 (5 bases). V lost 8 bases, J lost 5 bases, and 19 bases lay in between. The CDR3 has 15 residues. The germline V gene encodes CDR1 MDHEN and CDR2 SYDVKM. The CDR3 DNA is TGTGCCAGCCAACTCGGGGGAAACAATTATCAGCCCCAGCATTTT. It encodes CASQLGGNNYQPQHF. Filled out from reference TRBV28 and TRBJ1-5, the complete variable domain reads DVKVTQSSRYLVKRTGEKVFLECVQDMDHENMFWYRQDPGLGLRLIYFSYDVKMKEKGDIPEGYSVSREKKERFSLILESASTNQTSMYLCASQLGGNNYQPQHFGDGTRLSIL.

As DNA, the CDR3 is TGCGCCAGCTCCAGACAGGGGGATTTCAATGAGCAGTTCTTC. Its protein product is CASSRQGDFNEQFF. The chain recombines TRBV5-1 with TRBJ2-1; 9 positions agree with TRBD1. V lost 7 bases to trimming and J lost 6 bases; unmatched junction nucleotides: 8. There are 14 residues in the CDR3. Germline V gene data show CDR1 as SGHRS and CDR2 as YFSETQ.

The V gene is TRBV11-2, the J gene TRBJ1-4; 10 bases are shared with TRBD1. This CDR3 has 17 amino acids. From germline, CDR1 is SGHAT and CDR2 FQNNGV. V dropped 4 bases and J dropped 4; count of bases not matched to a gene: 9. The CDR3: CASSSQDRGLDNEKLFF. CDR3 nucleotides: TGTGCCAGCAGCTCTCAAGACAGGGGGCTCGATAATGAAAAACTGTTTTTT. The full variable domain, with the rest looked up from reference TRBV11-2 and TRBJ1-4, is EAGVAQSPRYKIIEKRQSVAFWCNPISGHATLYWYQQILGQGPKLLIQFQNNGVVDDSQLPKDRFSAERLKGVDSTLKIQPAKLEDSAVYLCASSSQDRGLDNEKLFFGSGTQLSVL.

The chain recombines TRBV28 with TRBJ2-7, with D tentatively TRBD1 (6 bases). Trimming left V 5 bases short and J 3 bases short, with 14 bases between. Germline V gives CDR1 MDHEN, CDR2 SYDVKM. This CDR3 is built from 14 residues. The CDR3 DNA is TGTGCCAGCAGTAAGACCGGGACAATCTACGAGCAGTACTTC. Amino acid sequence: CASSKTGTIYEQYF.

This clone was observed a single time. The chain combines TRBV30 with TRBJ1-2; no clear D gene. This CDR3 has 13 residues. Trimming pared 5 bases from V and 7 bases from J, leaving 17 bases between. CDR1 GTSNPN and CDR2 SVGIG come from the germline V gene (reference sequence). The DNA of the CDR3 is TGTGCCTGGGGCCCTATCGAGGCAGCTGGCTACACCTTC. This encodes CAWGPIEAAGYTF.

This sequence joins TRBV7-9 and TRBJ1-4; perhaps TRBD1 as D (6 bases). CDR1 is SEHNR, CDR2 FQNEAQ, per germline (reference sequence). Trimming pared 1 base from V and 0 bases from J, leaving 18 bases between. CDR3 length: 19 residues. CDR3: CASSLEPPGHPSTNEKLFF. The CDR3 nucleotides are TGTGCCAGCAGCTTAGAGCCCCCGGGACATCCATCAACTAATGAAAAACTGTTTTTT. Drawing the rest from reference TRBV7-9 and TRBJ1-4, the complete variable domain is DTGVSQNPRHKITKRGQNVTFRCDPISEHNRLYWYRQTLGQGPEFLTYFQNEAQLEKSRLLSDRFSAERPKGSFSTLEIQRTEQGDSAMYLCASSLEPPGHPSTNEKLFFGSGTQLSVL.

The CDR3 region has the DNA TGTGCCAGCAGCCAAGACTCCAGGAGGGATCAGCCCCAGCATTTT. Protein product: CASSQDSRRDQPQHF. V and J are TRBV3-1 (or the pseudogene TRBV3-2) and TRBJ1-5; no reliable D call. V was pared by 0 bases and J by 5 bases, with 11 bases between. Germline lookup yields CDR1 LGHDT and CDR2 YNNKEL (reference sequence). There are 15 residues in the CDR3.